This T cell receptor (beta chain) derives from a study of cytomegalovirus exposure and HLA in healthy donors. The wider study: An earlier analysis found fewer than 140 million unique TCR beta sequences from about 190 million T cells.

This clone appeared a few times. No antigen is known for it. Study results and caveats: The study found most TCR sequences rare, yet found some public TCRs in many donors.

V trimming: 1 base; J trimming: 9 bases; junction bases outside the gene matches: 7. The CDR3 is 15 residues long. Germline CDR1 MNHEY, CDR2 SMNVEV (reference sequence). Healthy bone marrow donors formed the donor group. PCR amplification relied on 60 Vbeta primers (plus 13 Jbeta primers). TCRdb keeps only in-frame clones here, not all; method: immunoSEQ multiplex PCR. The sample gives about 200,000 clones, approximately 80% of which show up once; 2.9% is in the top ten. The receptor was isolated from a woman under 40 in good health and CMV-seronegative. Sample: PBMCs. The chain carries TRBV27 and TRBJ2-3; TRBD2 agrees at 10 bases. The CDR3 loop reads CASSLWASGRSTQYF. The CDR3, as DNA: TGTGCCAGCAGTTTATGGGCTAGCGGGAGATCCACGCAGTATTTT.